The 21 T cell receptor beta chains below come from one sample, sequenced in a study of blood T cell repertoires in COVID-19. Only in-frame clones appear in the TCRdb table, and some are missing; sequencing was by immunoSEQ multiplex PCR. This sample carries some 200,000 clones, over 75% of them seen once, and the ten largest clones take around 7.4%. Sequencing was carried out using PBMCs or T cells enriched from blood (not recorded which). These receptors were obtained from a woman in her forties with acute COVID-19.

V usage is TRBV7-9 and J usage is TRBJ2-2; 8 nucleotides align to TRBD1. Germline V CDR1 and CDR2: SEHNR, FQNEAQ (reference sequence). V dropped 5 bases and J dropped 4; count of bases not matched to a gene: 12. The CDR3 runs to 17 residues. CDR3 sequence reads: CASSHATGGRGTGELFF. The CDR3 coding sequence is TGTGCCAGCAGCCATGCAACAGGGGGTAGGGGCACCGGGGAGCTGTTTTTT.

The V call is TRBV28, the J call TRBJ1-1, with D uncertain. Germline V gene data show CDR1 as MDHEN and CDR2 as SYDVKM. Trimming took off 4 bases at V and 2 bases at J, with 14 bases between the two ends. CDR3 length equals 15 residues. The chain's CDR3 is CASSSTGSVNTEAFF. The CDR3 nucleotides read TGTGCCAGCAGTTCAACCGGGAGTGTAAACACTGAAGCTTTCTTT. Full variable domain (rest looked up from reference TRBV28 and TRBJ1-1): DVKVTQSSRYLVKRTGEKVFLECVQDMDHENMFWYRQDPGLGLRLIYFSYDVKMKEKGDIPEGYSVSREKKERFSLILESASTNQTSMYLCASSSTGSVNTEAFFGQGTRLTVV.

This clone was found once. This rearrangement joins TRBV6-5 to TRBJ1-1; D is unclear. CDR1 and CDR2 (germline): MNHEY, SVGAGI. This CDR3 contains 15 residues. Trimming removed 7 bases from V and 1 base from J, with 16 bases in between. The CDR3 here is CASIRRGGRNTEAFF. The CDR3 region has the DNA TGTGCCAGCATCCGACGCGGCGGGAGGAACACTGAAGCTTTCTTT.

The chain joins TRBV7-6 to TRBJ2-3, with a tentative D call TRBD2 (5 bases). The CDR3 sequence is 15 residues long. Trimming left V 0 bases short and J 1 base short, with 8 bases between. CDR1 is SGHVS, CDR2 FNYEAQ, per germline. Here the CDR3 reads CASSLAGEGTDTQYF. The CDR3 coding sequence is TGTGCCAGCAGCTTAGCGGGAGAGGGCACAGATACGCAGTATTTT.

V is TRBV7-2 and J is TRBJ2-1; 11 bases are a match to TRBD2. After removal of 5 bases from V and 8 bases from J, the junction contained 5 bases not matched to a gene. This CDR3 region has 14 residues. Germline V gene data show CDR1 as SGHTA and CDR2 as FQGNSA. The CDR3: CASSEGLAVYEQFF. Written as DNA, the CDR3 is TGTGCCAGCAGCGAGGGACTAGCGGTCTATGAGCAGTTCTTC. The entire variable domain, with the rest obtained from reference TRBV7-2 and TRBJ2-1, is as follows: GAGVSQSPSNKVTEKGKDVELRCDPISGHTALYWYRQSLGQGLEFLIYFQGNSAPDKSGLPSDRFSAERTGGSVSTLTIQRTQQEDSAVYLCASSEGLAVYEQFFGPGTRLTVL.

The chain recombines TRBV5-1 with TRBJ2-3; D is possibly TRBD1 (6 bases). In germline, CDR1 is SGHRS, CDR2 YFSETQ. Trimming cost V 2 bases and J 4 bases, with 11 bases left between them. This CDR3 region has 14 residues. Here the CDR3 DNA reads TGCGCCAGCAGCTTCAGGGGTTTTTCAGATACGCAGTATTTT. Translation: CASSFRGFSDTQYF.

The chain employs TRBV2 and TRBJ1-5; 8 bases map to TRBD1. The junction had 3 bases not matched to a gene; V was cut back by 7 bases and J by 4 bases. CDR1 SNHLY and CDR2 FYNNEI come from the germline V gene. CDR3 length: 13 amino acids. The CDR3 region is CASIGDRNQPQHF. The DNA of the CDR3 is TGTGCCAGCATTGGGGACAGGAATCAGCCCCAGCATTTT. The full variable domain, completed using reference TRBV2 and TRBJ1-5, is EPEVTQTPSHQVTQMGQEVILRCVPISNHLYFYWYRQILGQKVEFLVSFYNNEISEKSEIFDDQFSVERPDGSNFTLKIRSTKLEDSAMYFCASIGDRNQPQHFGDGTRLSIL.

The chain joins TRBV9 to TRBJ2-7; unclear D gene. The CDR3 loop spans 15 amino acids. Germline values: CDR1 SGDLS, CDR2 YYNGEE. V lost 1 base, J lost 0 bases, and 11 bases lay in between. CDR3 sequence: CASSVSDWSSYEQYF. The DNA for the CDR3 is TGTGCCAGCAGCGTATCAGATTGGAGCTCCTACGAGCAGTACTTC.

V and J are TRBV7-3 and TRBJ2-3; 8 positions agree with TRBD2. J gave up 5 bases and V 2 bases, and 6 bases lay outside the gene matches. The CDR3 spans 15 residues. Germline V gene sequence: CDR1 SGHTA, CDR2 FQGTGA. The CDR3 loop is CASSLRTSGRDTQYF. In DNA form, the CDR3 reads TGTGCCAGCAGCTTACGTACTAGCGGCAGAGATACGCAGTATTTT.

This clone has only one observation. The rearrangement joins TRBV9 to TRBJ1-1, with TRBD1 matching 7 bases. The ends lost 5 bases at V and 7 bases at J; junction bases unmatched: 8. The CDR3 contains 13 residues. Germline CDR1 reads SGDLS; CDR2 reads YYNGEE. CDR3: CASSEPGGIEAFF. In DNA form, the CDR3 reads TGTGCCAGCAGTGAACCAGGGGGGATTGAAGCTTTCTTT.

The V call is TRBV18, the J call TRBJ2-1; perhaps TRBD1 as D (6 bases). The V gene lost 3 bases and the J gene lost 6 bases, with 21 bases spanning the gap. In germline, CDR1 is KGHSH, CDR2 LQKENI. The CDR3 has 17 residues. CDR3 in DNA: TGTGCCAGCTCACCCGCCTTGGACAGTGTCCTTACCAATGAGCAGTTCTTC. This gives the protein CASSPALDSVLTNEQFF.

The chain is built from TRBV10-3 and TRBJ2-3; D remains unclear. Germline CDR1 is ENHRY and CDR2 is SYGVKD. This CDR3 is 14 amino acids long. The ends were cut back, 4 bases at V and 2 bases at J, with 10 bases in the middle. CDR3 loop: CAISGGPLTDTQYF. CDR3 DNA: TGTGCCATCAGTGGCGGTCCACTCACAGATACGCAGTATTTT.

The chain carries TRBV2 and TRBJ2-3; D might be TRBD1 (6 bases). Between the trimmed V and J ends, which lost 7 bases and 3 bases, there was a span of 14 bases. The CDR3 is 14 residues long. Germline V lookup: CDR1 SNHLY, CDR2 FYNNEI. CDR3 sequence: CASMRNRATDTQYF. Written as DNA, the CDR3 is TGTGCCAGCATGCGGAACAGGGCGACAGATACGCAGTATTTT.

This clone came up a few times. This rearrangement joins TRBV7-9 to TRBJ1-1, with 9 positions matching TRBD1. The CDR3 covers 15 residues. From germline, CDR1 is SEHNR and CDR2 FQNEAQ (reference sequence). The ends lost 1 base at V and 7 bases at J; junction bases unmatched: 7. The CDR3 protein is CASSLGGQGYDEAFF. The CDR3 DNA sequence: TGTGCCAGCAGCTTAGGGGGACAGGGATATGATGAAGCTTTCTTT.

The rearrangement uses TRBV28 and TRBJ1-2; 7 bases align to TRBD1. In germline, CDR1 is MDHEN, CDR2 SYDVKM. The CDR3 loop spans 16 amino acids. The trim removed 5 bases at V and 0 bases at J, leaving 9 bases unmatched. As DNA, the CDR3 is TGTGCCAGCAGTACACCCTCAGGGGGTTCTAACTATGGCTACACCTTC. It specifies CASSTPSGGSNYGYTF.

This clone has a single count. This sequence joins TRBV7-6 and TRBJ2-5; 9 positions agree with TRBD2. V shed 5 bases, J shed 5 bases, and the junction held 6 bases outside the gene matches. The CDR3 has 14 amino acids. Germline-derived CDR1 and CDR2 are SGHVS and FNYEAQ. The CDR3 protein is CASSPRGGGETQYF. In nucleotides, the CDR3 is TGTGCCAGCAGCCCGCGGGGGGGCGGGGAGACCCAGTACTTC.

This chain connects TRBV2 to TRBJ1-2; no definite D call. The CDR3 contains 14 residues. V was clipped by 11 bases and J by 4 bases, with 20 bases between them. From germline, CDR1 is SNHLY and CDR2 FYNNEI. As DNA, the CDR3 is TGTGCCGCTGTCGGGGTCAGGAGGACCTATGGCTACACCTTC. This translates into CAAVGVRRTYGYTF.

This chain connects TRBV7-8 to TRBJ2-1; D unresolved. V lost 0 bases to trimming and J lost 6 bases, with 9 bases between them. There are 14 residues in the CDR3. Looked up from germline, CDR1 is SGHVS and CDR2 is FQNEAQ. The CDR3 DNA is TGTGCCAGCAGCTTAGCGCTAGGTGCCAATGAGCAGTTCTTC. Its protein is CASSLALGANEQFF. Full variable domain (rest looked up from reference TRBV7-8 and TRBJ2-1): GAGVSQSPRYKVAKRGQDVALRCDPISGHVSLFWYQQALGQGPEFLTYFQNEAQLDKSGLPSDRFFAERPEGSVSTLKIQRTQQEDSAVYLCASSLALGANEQFFGPGTRLTVL.

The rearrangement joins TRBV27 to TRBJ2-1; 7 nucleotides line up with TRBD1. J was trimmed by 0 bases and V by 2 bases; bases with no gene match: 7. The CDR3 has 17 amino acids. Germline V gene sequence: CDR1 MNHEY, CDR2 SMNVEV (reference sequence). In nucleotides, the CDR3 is TGTGCCAGCAGTTTAATTCACAGACAGGGCTCCTACAATGAGCAGTTCTTC. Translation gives CASSLIHRQGSYNEQFF.

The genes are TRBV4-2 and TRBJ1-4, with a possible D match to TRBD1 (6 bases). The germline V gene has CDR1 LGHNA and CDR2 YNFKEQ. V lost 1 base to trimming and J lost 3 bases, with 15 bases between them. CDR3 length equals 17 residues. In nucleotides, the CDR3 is TGTGCCAGCAGCCAAGGGATGACAGGACAGTCTAATGAAAAACTGTTTTTT. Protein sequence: CASSQGMTGQSNEKLFF.

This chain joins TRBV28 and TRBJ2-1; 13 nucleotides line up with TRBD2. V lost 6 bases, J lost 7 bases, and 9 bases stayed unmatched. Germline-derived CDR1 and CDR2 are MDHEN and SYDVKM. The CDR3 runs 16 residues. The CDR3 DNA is TGTGCCAGCAGCCAAGTGGGACTAGCGGGGTTGAATGAGCAGTTCTTC. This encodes CASSQVGLAGLNEQFF. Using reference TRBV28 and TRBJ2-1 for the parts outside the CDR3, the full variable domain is DVKVTQSSRYLVKRTGEKVFLECVQDMDHENMFWYRQDPGLGLRLIYFSYDVKMKEKGDIPEGYSVSREKKERFSLILESASTNQTSMYLCASSQVGLAGLNEQFFGPGTRLTVL.